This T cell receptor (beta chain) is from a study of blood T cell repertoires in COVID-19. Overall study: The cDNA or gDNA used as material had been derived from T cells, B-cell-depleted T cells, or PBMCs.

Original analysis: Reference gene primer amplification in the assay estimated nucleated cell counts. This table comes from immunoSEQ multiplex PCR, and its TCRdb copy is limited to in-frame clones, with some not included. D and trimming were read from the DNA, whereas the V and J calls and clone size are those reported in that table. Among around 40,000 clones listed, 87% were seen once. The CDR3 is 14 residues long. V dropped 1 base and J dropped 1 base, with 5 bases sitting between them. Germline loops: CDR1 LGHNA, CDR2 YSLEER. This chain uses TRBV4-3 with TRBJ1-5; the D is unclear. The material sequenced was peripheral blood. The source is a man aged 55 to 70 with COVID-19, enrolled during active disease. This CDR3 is CASSQGRSNQPQHF. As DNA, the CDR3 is TGCGCCAGCAGCCAAGGTCGGAGCAATCAGCCCCAGCATTTT.